Shown below are 26 T cell receptor beta chains from a single sample sequenced in a study of chemoradiotherapy in HPV16-positive cancers (dated by TCRdb to between 2021 and 2024). Library creation used the immunoSEQ multiplex PCR assay. TCRdb obtained this table from immuneACCESS and retained in-frame rearrangements with V and J assigned. These tables miss some clones; where compared with another copy, unresolved V genes account for less than half of the shortfall, and the remainder is unexplained. Present in this sample are some 4,900 clones, approximately 80% of which were seen just once. The ten largest clones represent approximately 14% of the sample. This material consisted of tumor tissue, taken from a patient who underwent chemoradiotherapy. Receptor source: a human donor with HPV-associated anogenital cancer.

The chain couples TRBV9 to TRBJ2-7, with 9 positions matching TRBD1. The CDR3 length is 16 residues. V gave up 0 bases and J gave up 5 bases; unmatched junction bases: 9. Germline CDR1 and CDR2: SGDLS and YYNGEE. Here the CDR3 reads CASSVEIGDRAHEQYF. The CDR3 DNA sequence: TGTGCCAGCAGCGTAGAGATAGGGGACAGGGCACACGAGCAGTACTTC.

J is TRBJ1-2 and V is TRBV28; D may be TRBD1 (5 bases). V lost 1 base and J 4 bases, leaving 7 bases between the germline ends. Germline CDR1 MDHEN, CDR2 SYDVKM. The CDR3 has 13 amino acids. The DNA for the CDR3 is TGTGCCAGCAGTTTATACAGGCCCTATGGCTACACCTTC. As protein: CASSLYRPYGYTF.

The gene calls are TRBV10-3 and TRBJ2-2, with 9 bases aligning to TRBD2. V shed 6 bases and J 3 bases; nucleotides not matched to a gene: 2. The CDR3 consists of 14 residues. Germline loops: CDR1 ENHRY, CDR2 SYGVKD. CDR3 nucleotides: TGTGCCATCAGGGCTAGCGGGGACACCGGGGAGCTGTTTTTT. It is translated as CAIRASGDTGELFF.

The CDR3 loop reads CASSYQPGYEQYF. As DNA, the CDR3 is TGTGCCAGCAGTTACCAACCCGGCTACGAGCAGTACTTC. This chain uses TRBV6-5 with TRBJ2-7; the D is unclear. V was trimmed by 2 bases and J by 3 bases, leaving 8 bases between them. CDR1 MNHEY and CDR2 SVGAGI come from the germline V gene. The CDR3 consists of 13 residues.

V usage is TRBV9 and J usage is TRBJ2-2; D might be TRBD2 (5 bases). V lost 4 bases and J lost 4, with 8 bases in between. The V gene's germline CDR1 is SGDLS and CDR2 YYNGEE. The CDR3 runs to 13 residues. The CDR3, as DNA: TGTGCCAGCAGCTGGAGCGGCACCGGGGAGCTGTTTTTT. Translated, it gives CASSWSGTGELFF.

This rearrangement joins TRBV4-1 to TRBJ1-1; 8 nucleotides match TRBD1. Per the germline V gene, CDR1 is MGHRA and CDR2 is YSYEKL. This CDR3 comprises 18 residues. V lost 0 bases and J lost 4; bases outside the gene matches: 13. The CDR3 nucleotides are TGCGCCAGCAGCCAAGAGCGGGACAGGATCCACGCATCCACTGAAGCTTTCTTT. Amino acids: CASSQERDRIHASTEAFF.

The J gene is TRBJ2-7, the V gene TRBV5-5; 7 bases map to TRBD1. The CDR3 loop spans 15 amino acids. V shed 0 bases and J 7 bases; nucleotides not matched to a gene: 10. Germline CDR1 SGHKS, CDR2 YYEKEE (reference sequence). CDR3 bases: TGTGCCAGCAGCTTGGGAGGGGGCCGGGCGATGGAGCAGTACTTC. Translated, it gives CASSLGGGRAMEQYF. Combining the CDR3 with reference TRBV5-5 and TRBJ2-7 gives the whole variable domain DAGVTQSPTHLIKTRGQQVTLRCSPISGHKSVSWYQQVLGQGPQFIFQYYEKEERGRGNFPDRFSARQFPNYSSELNVNALLLGDSALYLCASSLGGGRAMEQYFGPGTRLTVT.

The V gene is TRBV4-1, the J gene TRBJ2-1; D not certain. Germline V gives CDR1 MGHRA, CDR2 YSYEKL. The CDR3 is 13 residues long. Trimming removed 5 bases from V and 9 bases from J, with 14 bases in between. CDR3 region: CASSTDPKGEQFF. DNA for the CDR3: TGCGCCAGCAGCACGGACCCAAAGGGTGAGCAGTTCTTC.

The chain has TRBV6-1 and TRBJ1-1; D might be TRBD1 (6 bases). Between the trimmed V and J ends, which lost 5 bases and 3 bases, there was a span of 10 bases. Germline CDR1 MNHNS, CDR2 SASEGT. The CDR3 loop spans 13 amino acids. CDR3 coding DNA: TGTGCCAGCAGTAATACAGGGTACACTGAAGCTTTCTTT. Translated, it gives CASSNTGYTEAFF.

There are a few counts of this clone. The chain uses TRBV7-9 and TRBJ2-3, with 10 bases that match TRBD2. The germline V gene encodes CDR1 SEHNR and CDR2 FQNEAQ (reference sequence). The CDR3 is 16 amino acids. V lost 6 bases, J lost 1 base, and 7 bases stayed unmatched. CDR3 residues: CASSPTSGEGTDTQYF. CDR3 nucleotide sequence: TGTGCCAGCAGTCCTACTAGCGGGGAAGGCACAGATACGCAGTATTTT.

This chain connects TRBV5-1 to TRBJ1-4; D is possibly TRBD1 (5 bases). CDR1 and CDR2 from the germline V gene are SGHRS and YFSETQ. The CDR3 contains 16 residues. Trimming took 0 bases from V and 5 from J, leaving 14 bases between them. The CDR3 protein is CASSLELREGNEKLFF. The CDR3 DNA is TGCGCCAGCAGCTTGGAGTTACGGGAGGGGAATGAAAAACTGTTTTTT.

This clone was observed once. The chain has TRBV19 and TRBJ1-1; D remains ambiguous. The CDR3 has 12 residues. Germline assignment: CDR1 LNHDA and CDR2 SQIVND (reference sequence). V was cut by 0 bases and J by 7 bases, with 6 bases left in between. The CDR3 sequence is CASSIDELEAFF. The DNA of the CDR3 is TGTGCCAGTAGTATAGATGAGCTTGAAGCTTTCTTT.

This clone has a handful of counts. V usage is TRBV5-1 and J usage is TRBJ2-1; D gene uncertain. V shed 0 bases and J shed 7 bases, with 5 bases lying between them. This CDR3 is 12 amino acids long. The germline V gene has CDR1 SGHRS and CDR2 YFSETQ. The CDR3 loop is CASSLELNEQFF. The CDR3 coding sequence is TGCGCCAGCAGCTTGGAATTGAATGAGCAGTTCTTC.

This clone was observed a single time. J is TRBJ1-5 and V is TRBV7-9; D not resolved. CDR1 SEHNR and CDR2 FQNEAQ come from the germline V gene (reference sequence). The length of the CDR3 is 16 residues. Trimming removed 1 base at V and 1 base at J, with 11 bases between. CDR3 nucleotide sequence: TGTGCCAGCAGCTTAGTGACCGGGAGCAGCAATCAGCCCCAGCATTTT. Translating gives CASSLVTGSSNQPQHF.

This clone has a handful of counts. The chain combines TRBV10-3 with TRBJ2-7; TRBD2 matches 11 bases. The CDR3 is 15 residues long. V was clipped by 2 bases and J by 3 bases; unmatched bases: 3. Germline values: CDR1 ENHRY, CDR2 SYGVKD. CDR3 nucleotides: TGTGCCATCAGTGAGCCGACTAGCGGGGACTACGAGCAGTACTTC. Translated: CAISEPTSGDYEQYF.

The rearrangement joins TRBV13 to TRBJ2-5; D uncertain. Germline V gives CDR1 PRHDT, CDR2 FYEKMQ (reference sequence). The CDR3 is made up of 12 amino acids. Trimming stripped 0 bases from V and 13 bases from J, with 12 bases between. CDR3: CASSLGTVGPYF. The DNA of the CDR3 is TGTGCCAGCAGCTTAGGCACTGTGGGCCCGTACTTC.

V gene TRBV9 combines with J gene TRBJ2-2, with 9 bases lining up with TRBD1. Germline trimming cut 3 bases from V and 7 bases from J; bases unmatched to any gene: 7. The CDR3 consists of 15 residues. Looked up from germline, CDR1 is SGDLS and CDR2 is YYNGEE. The CDR3 nucleotides are TGTGCCAGCAGCGCAGGGACAGGGCTCGACGGGGAGCTGTTTTTT. Translated, it gives CASSAGTGLDGELFF.

The chain employs TRBV28 and TRBJ2-1; possibly TRBD2 for D (7 bases). Between the trimmed V and J ends, which lost 8 bases and 5 bases, there was a span of 19 bases. The germline CDR1 and CDR2 sequences are MDHEN and SYDVKM. The CDR3 has 15 amino acids. The CDR3 coding sequence is TGTGCCAGCCAAAGGGATATCGGGGGGCACAATGAGCAGTTCTTC. This gives the protein CASQRDIGGHNEQFF.

The rearrangement joins TRBV9 to TRBJ1-6; D is uncertain. The CDR3 sequence is 17 residues long. Trimming shortened V by 0 bases and J by 0 bases, and 10 bases separated the two germline ends. CDR1 SGDLS and CDR2 YYNGEE come from the germline V gene. CDR3 in amino acids: CASSVGRTFSYNSPLHF. The CDR3 DNA follows: TGTGCCAGCAGCGTAGGGCGGACTTTCTCCTATAATTCACCCCTCCACTTT.

This chain joins TRBV10-2 and TRBJ1-1; D is possibly TRBD1 (6 bases). The CDR3 is 15 amino acids. V gave up 3 bases and J gave up 1 base, with 12 bases separating them. Germline-derived CDR1 and CDR2 are WSHSY and SAAADI. The CDR3 is CASSEGTTGNTEAFF. CDR3 nucleotide sequence: TGCGCCAGCAGTGAAGGGACAACAGGGAACACTGAAGCTTTCTTT.

Only one count was recorded for this clone. The chain's CDR3 is CASSVEGAGGEQYF. CDR3 DNA sequence: TGTGCCAGCAGCGTAGAAGGGGCAGGCGGCGAGCAGTACTTC. This chain links TRBV9 with TRBJ2-7; D may be TRBD1 (5 bases). V dropped 0 bases and J dropped 6 bases, with 13 bases sitting between them. This CDR3 has 14 amino acids. The germline CDR1 and CDR2 sequences are SGDLS and YYNGEE.

The chain combines TRBV15 with TRBJ2-3; no clear D. Trimming removed 4 bases from V and 2 bases from J, with 13 bases in between. CDR3 size: 15 residues. Germline loops: CDR1 LNHNV, CDR2 YYDKDF (reference sequence). CDR3 amino acids: CATSTVTLVTDTQYF. The CDR3 coding sequence is TGTGCCACCAGCACGGTCACCCTCGTCACAGATACGCAGTATTTT.

This clone was detected only a few times. V and J are TRBV11-2 and TRBJ1-4; a possible D gene is TRBD1 (5 bases). This CDR3 comprises 17 residues. Germline assignment: CDR1 SGHAT and CDR2 FQNNGV. The V end was cut by 2 bases, the J end by 3 bases, with 16 bases between. The CDR3 nucleotides read TGTGCCAGCAGCTTATATTTTCCGGGGGGACCTAATGAAAAACTGTTTTTT. Its protein product is CASSLYFPGGPNEKLFF.

This sequence joins TRBV18 and TRBJ1-2, with D tentatively TRBD1 (5 bases). This CDR3 spans 13 amino acids. The V end lost 2 bases, the J end lost 8 bases, and 12 bases lay between the germline ends. The germline V gene has CDR1 KGHSH and CDR2 LQKENI. The CDR3: CASSPGQGDGYTF. CDR3 bases: TGTGCCAGCTCACCAGGGCAGGGAGACGGCTACACCTTC.

The rearrangement uses TRBV30 and TRBJ2-1; 8 bases match TRBD2. The CDR3 has 15 amino acids. Germline lookup yields CDR1 GTSNPN and CDR2 SVGIG (reference sequence). The V gene end was trimmed by 4 bases and the J gene end by 7 bases; junction bases not matched to a gene: 12. CDR3 region: CAWKTFGLASNEQFF. The CDR3 nucleotides read TGTGCCTGGAAGACATTTGGACTAGCATCGAATGAGCAGTTCTTC.

The chain couples TRBV19 to TRBJ1-2; possibly TRBD1 for D (6 bases). Germline values: CDR1 LNHDA, CDR2 SQIVND (reference sequence). Trimming took 5 bases from V and 0 from J, leaving 16 bases between them. The CDR3 length is 16 residues. CDR3 sequence (DNA): TGTGCCAGTAGTCGGGAGAAGGGGGGAGCTAACTATGGCTACACCTTC. As protein: CASSREKGGANYGYTF.